This TCR beta chain was profiled in a study of tumor-infiltrating lymphocytes in localized non-small cell lung cancer. This table comes from immunoSEQ multiplex PCR, and its TCRdb copy is limited to in-frame clones, with some not included. The repertoire holds 5,500 to 8,000 clones, with approximately 71% as singletons. V lost 1 base to trimming and J lost 2 bases, with 33 bases between them. The CDR3 runs 22 residues. Germline V lookup: CDR1 MDHEN, CDR2 SYDVKM. The specimen sequenced was uninvolved lung tissue not adjacent to the tumor. The receptor was derived from a human donor with non-small cell lung cancer. This chain joins TRBV28 and TRBJ2-7; a weak D match, TRBD2 (6 bases). CDR3 sequence reads: CASSLSGGVGFMGPNRPYEQYF. The CDR3 region has the DNA TGTGCCAGCAGTTTATCCGGAGGGGTGGGTTTCATGGGCCCCAATCGTCCCTACGAGCAGTACTTC.